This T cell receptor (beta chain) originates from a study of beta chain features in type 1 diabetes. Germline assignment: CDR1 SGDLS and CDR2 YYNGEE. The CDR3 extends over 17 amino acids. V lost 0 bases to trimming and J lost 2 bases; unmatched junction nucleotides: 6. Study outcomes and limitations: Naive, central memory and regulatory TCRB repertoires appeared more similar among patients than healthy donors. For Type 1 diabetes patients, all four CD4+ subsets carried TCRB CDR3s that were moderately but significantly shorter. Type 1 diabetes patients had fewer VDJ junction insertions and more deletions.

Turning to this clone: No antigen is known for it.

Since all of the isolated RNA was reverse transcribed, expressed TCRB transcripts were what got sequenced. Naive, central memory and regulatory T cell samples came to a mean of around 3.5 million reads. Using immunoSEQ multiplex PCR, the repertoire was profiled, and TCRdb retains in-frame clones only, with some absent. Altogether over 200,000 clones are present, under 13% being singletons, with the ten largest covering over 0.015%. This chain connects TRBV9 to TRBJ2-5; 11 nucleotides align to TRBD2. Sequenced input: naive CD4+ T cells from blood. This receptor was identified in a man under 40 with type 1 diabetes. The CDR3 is CASSVASGGKTQETQYF. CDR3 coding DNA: TGTGCCAGCAGCGTAGCTAGCGGGGGGAAAACTCAAGAGACCCAGTACTTC.